A selection of T cell receptor beta chains follows, all from one sample in a study of Ad26.COV2.S vaccination and SARS-CoV-2 variants. The method was immunoSEQ multiplex PCR; TCRdb's version includes in-frame clones alone and lacks a portion of them. The data show over 400,000 clones, around 93% seen once. The material was peripheral blood, obtained in a trial of Ad26.COV2.S vaccine versus placebo. The receptors derive from a person between 18 and 65 years old who received the Ad26.COV2.S COVID-19 vaccine or a placebo. Both conserved end residues are part of each CDR3. The order of the fields is V gene, clone size, D gene, J gene, CDR3 DNA, CDR3 protein. The D gene is left open where the match is weak. Clone size is not always given. Where it is, it says once, few, many or a class for expanded clones.

v_gene: TRBV5-1; abundance: once; d_gene: NA; j_gene: TRBJ1-1; CDR3nt: TGCGCCAGCAGCTTGGGAGCATCTGCTGAAGCTTTCTTT; CDR3aa: CASSLGASAEAFF
v_gene: TRBV5-4; abundance: NA; d_gene: NA; j_gene: TRBJ2-3; CDR3nt: TGTGCCAGCAGCGCGGTAAGAGGAAATACGCAGTATTTT; CDR3aa: CASSAVRGNTQYF
v_gene: TRBV6-4; abundance: NA; d_gene: TRBD2; j_gene: TRBJ2-1; CDR3nt: TGTGCCAGCAGCTCCTCTAGCGGGGGGGCGGATGAGCAGTTCTTC; CDR3aa: CASSSSSGGADEQFF
v_gene: TRBV7-9; abundance: NA; d_gene: TRBD1; j_gene: TRBJ2-7; CDR3nt: TGTGCCAGCAGCTACAGGACAGGGTACCAACGCTACGAGCAGTACTTC; CDR3aa: CASSYRTGYQRYEQYF
v_gene: TRBV20-1; abundance: NA; d_gene: NA; j_gene: TRBJ2-3; CDR3nt: TGCAGTGCGAGTCGCGGCGGGCGACTGCAATTAGATACGCAGTATTTT; CDR3aa: CSASRGGRLQLDTQYF
v_gene: TRBV10-2; abundance: NA; d_gene: NA; j_gene: TRBJ2-7; CDR3nt: TGCGCCAGCTGGGACGACAAACCTCAGTCCTCCTACGAGCAGTACTTC; CDR3aa: CASWDDKPQSSYEQYF
v_gene: TRBV29-1; abundance: NA; d_gene: TRBD1; j_gene: TRBJ1-4; CDR3nt: TGCAGCGTTGAGCGGACAGGGGGCGGTGAAAAACTGTTTTTT; CDR3aa: CSVERTGGGEKLFF
v_gene: TRBV5-1; abundance: NA; d_gene: NA; j_gene: TRBJ2-7; CDR3nt: TGCGCCAGCAGCTTGGAATCAGGGTCCCGATACGAGCAGTACTTC; CDR3aa: CASSLESGSRYEQYF
v_gene: TRBV29-1; abundance: NA; d_gene: NA; j_gene: TRBJ2-5; CDR3nt: TGCAGCCCGGGACGGGGGAAAGAGACCCAGTACTTC; CDR3aa: CSPGRGKETQYF
v_gene: TRBV4-1; abundance: NA; d_gene: TRBD1; j_gene: TRBJ2-7; CDR3nt: TGCGCCAGCAGCCAGATGGGACAGGGCGACGAGCAGTACTTC; CDR3aa: CASSQMGQGDEQYF
v_gene: TRBV11-2; abundance: once; d_gene: NA; j_gene: TRBJ1-1; CDR3nt: TGTGCCAGCAGCCCACGAGACAGGAACACTGAAGCTTTCTTT; CDR3aa: CASSPRDRNTEAFF
v_gene: TRBV3-1/TRBV3-2; abundance: NA; d_gene: NA; j_gene: TRBJ1-1; CDR3nt: TGTGCCAGCAGCCAAAGTGAAGTCCTGAACACTGAAGCTTTCTTT; CDR3aa: CASSQSEVLNTEAFF
v_gene: TRBV5-4; abundance: NA; d_gene: TRBD1; j_gene: TRBJ2-2; CDR3nt: TGTGCCAGCAGTGTTACAGGGGGCCCCGGGGAGCTGTTTTTT; CDR3aa: CASSVTGGPGELFF
v_gene: TRBV27; abundance: once; d_gene: NA; j_gene: TRBJ1-6; CDR3nt: TGTGCCAGCAGTTTAGTGGACGGGAATTCACCCCTCCACTTT; CDR3aa: CASSLVDGNSPLHF
v_gene: TRBV5-1; abundance: once; d_gene: NA; j_gene: TRBJ2-7; CDR3nt: TGCGCCAGCAGCCCACGGGGAAACTCCTACGAGCAGTACTTC; CDR3aa: CASSPRGNSYEQYF
v_gene: TRBV9; abundance: NA; d_gene: TRBD1; j_gene: TRBJ1-2; CDR3nt: TGTGCCAGCAGCGGACAGGGATCAGTCTATGGCTACACCTTC; CDR3aa: CASSGQGSVYGYTF
v_gene: TRBV19; abundance: NA; d_gene: NA; j_gene: TRBJ1-1; CDR3nt: TGTGCCAGTATGGAGCGGGTTCGTGCTTTCTTT; CDR3aa: CASMERVRAFF
v_gene: TRBV12-2; abundance: NA; d_gene: NA; j_gene: TRBJ1-2; CDR3nt: TGTGCAAGTCGCTTAGACACTAACTATGGCTACACCTTC; CDR3aa: CASRLDTNYGYTF
v_gene: TRBV3-1/TRBV3-2; abundance: NA; d_gene: NA; j_gene: TRBJ2-3; CDR3nt: TGTGCCAGCAGCCAAGATGGGATGGAGGGATTCACAGATACGCAGTATTTT; CDR3aa: CASSQDGMEGFTDTQYF
v_gene: TRBV6-2/TRBV6-3; abundance: NA; d_gene: NA; j_gene: TRBJ1-2; CDR3nt: TGTGCCAGCAGTCGGTCTTCAGGGAACCATTGGGGCTATGGCTACACCTTC; CDR3aa: CASSRSSGNHWGYGYTF
v_gene: TRBV30; abundance: NA; d_gene: NA; j_gene: TRBJ1-4; CDR3nt: TGTGCCTGGAGTGTGTTGCTCTCGGGCGAAAAACTGTTTTTT; CDR3aa: CAWSVLLSGEKLFF
v_gene: TRBV11-2; abundance: NA; d_gene: NA; j_gene: TRBJ2-5; CDR3nt: TGTGCCAGCAGCTTAGGGGGGTCGGGGCCGGAGACCCAGTACTTC; CDR3aa: CASSLGGSGPETQYF
v_gene: TRBV7-9; abundance: NA; d_gene: NA; j_gene: TRBJ2-6; CDR3nt: TGTGCCAGCAGCTTAGCAGGACATATGAACTCTGGGGCCAACGTCCTGACTTTC; CDR3aa: CASSLAGHMNSGANVLTF
v_gene: TRBV10-3; abundance: NA; d_gene: NA; j_gene: TRBJ2-7; CDR3nt: TGTGCCATCAGCTTTGGGAACGCTTACGAGCAGTACTTC; CDR3aa: CAISFGNAYEQYF
v_gene: TRBV13; abundance: NA; d_gene: TRBD2; j_gene: TRBJ2-3; CDR3nt: TGTGCCAGCAGCTTAGAGTTGCGGGGGGTGAGCACAGATACGCAGTATTTT; CDR3aa: CASSLELRGVSTDTQYF
v_gene: TRBV4-3; abundance: NA; d_gene: NA; j_gene: TRBJ2-5; CDR3nt: TGCGCCAGCAGCCAGACGGACTCGGTAGGGACCCAGTACTTC; CDR3aa: CASSQTDSVGTQYF
v_gene: TRBV19; abundance: NA; d_gene: TRBD1; j_gene: TRBJ2-2; CDR3nt: TGTGCCAGTAGTTATGTTACAGGGGCATGGACCGGGGAGCTGTTTTTT; CDR3aa: CASSYVTGAWTGELFF
v_gene: TRBV30; abundance: NA; d_gene: NA; j_gene: TRBJ1-2; CDR3nt: TGTGCCTGGACCCCACAGGGAGTCTATGGCTACACCTTC; CDR3aa: CAWTPQGVYGYTF
v_gene: TRBV6-5; abundance: NA; d_gene: NA; j_gene: TRBJ1-6; CDR3nt: TGTGCCAGCAGCTCTACAGGGACCTATAATTCACCCCTCCACTTT; CDR3aa: CASSSTGTYNSPLHF
v_gene: TRBV5-8; abundance: once; d_gene: TRBD1; j_gene: TRBJ1-6; CDR3nt: TGTGCCAGCAGACTTGGACAGGAAATCTATAATTCACCCCTCCACTTT; CDR3aa: CASRLGQEIYNSPLHF
v_gene: TRBV7-6; abundance: NA; d_gene: NA; j_gene: TRBJ2-1; CDR3nt: TGTGCCAGCAGCTACGACACATACAATGAGCAGTTCTTC; CDR3aa: CASSYDTYNEQFF
v_gene: TRBV5-4; abundance: NA; d_gene: NA; j_gene: TRBJ1-3; CDR3nt: TGTGCCAGCAGCTGGGCCGGGGAAGCTGGAAACACCATATATTTT; CDR3aa: CASSWAGEAGNTIYF
v_gene: TRBV5-8; abundance: NA; d_gene: TRBD2; j_gene: TRBJ2-7; CDR3nt: TGTGCCGAGGGACTAGCCAGTTTCTCCTACGAGCAGTACTTC; CDR3aa: CAEGLASFSYEQYF
v_gene: TRBV28; abundance: once; d_gene: NA; j_gene: TRBJ1-2; CDR3nt: TGTGCCAGCAGTTTCGGGCGGAACTATGGCTACACCTTC; CDR3aa: CASSFGRNYGYTF
v_gene: TRBV11-2; abundance: once; d_gene: TRBD2; j_gene: TRBJ2-7; CDR3nt: TGTGCCAGCAGCCAAGTTTTAGCGGGGGGTAACTCCTACGAGCAGTACTTC; CDR3aa: CASSQVLAGGNSYEQYF
v_gene: TRBV19; abundance: NA; d_gene: NA; j_gene: TRBJ2-7; CDR3nt: TGTGCCAGTAGTATAGATTGGACAGTAAAGTACTACGAGCAGTACTTC; CDR3aa: CASSIDWTVKYYEQYF
v_gene: TRBV11-2; abundance: NA; d_gene: NA; j_gene: TRBJ1-6; CDR3nt: TGTGCCAGCAGCTTTGGGCGCTCCTATAATTCACCCCTCCACTTT; CDR3aa: CASSFGRSYNSPLHF
v_gene: TRBV5-1; abundance: NA; d_gene: TRBD1; j_gene: TRBJ1-3; CDR3nt: TGCGCCAGCAGCCTTGGGACAGGTCGCTACTCTGGAAACACCATATATTTT; CDR3aa: CASSLGTGRYSGNTIYF
v_gene: TRBV5-1; abundance: NA; d_gene: NA; j_gene: TRBJ1-5; CDR3nt: TGCGCCAGCAGCTTGGGGGCCAGTCAGCCCCAGCATTTT; CDR3aa: CASSLGASQPQHF
v_gene: TRBV2; abundance: NA; d_gene: TRBD1; j_gene: TRBJ2-7; CDR3nt: TGTGCCAGCAGTAGGGACAGCGAGCAGTACTTC; CDR3aa: CASSRDSEQYF